These 28 T cell receptor beta chains originate from one sample sequenced in a study of T cells in women clearing cervical HPV infection. Sequencing used immunoSEQ multiplex PCR; TCRdb keeps in-frame clones, though not all of them. This sample lists around 30,000 clones; its ten largest clones have around 16%. The sequenced sample consisted of blood buffy coat. Receptors originate from a woman aged 18-70 years with a cervical HPV16 infection that either progressed to CIN3+ or cleared (not recorded which).

As concerns this clone: The read stops 3 residues short of the end of the CDR3; the missing end is completed from the germline J gene. This chain joins TRBV20-1 and TRBJ1-2, with D possibly TRBD1 on 5 matching bases. Trimming stripped 4 bases from V and 2 bases from J, with 14 bases between. This CDR3 region has 14 residues. Germline loops: CDR1 DFQATT, CDR2 SNEGSKA (reference sequence). The sequenced part of the CDR3 DNA is TGCAGTGCTATAGAGTTTGAGGGGAACTATGGC. Protein: CSAIEFEGNYG. The entire CDR3 is CSAIEFEGNYGYTF.

Remarks on this clone: Sequencing ends 3 residues short of the CDR3 end; the germline J gene provides the rest. This rearrangement joins TRBV29-1 to TRBJ1-5, with 7 bases aligning to TRBD1. CDR1 and CDR2 from the germline V gene are SQVTM and ANQGSEA. The CDR3 sequence is 14 residues long. Trimming at V came to 6 bases and at J to 0 bases, leaving 5 bases not matched to a gene. The CDR3 region is CSVRDSLSNQPQHF. CDR3 bases read: TGCAGCGTCCGGGACAGCCTTAGCAATCAGCCC.

With regard to this clone: Read sequence stops 3 residues before the CDR3 end, and the germline J gene provides the missing end. V is TRBV7-6 and J is TRBJ1-2; perhaps TRBD1 as D (6 bases). Germline lookup yields CDR1 SGHVS and CDR2 FNYEAQ. This CDR3 is built from 16 residues. This CDR3 reads CASSLQGMAPTDTYTF. The sequenced part of the CDR3 DNA is TGTGCCAGCAGCTTGCAGGGGATGGCCCCCACAGATACC.

With regard to this clone: The CDR3 extends 3 residues past the end of the read, so its final part is completed from the germline J gene. The chain carries TRBV18 and TRBJ2-3; D possibly matches TRBD1 or TRBD2 (5 bases each). Between the trimmed V and J ends, which lost 5 bases and 3 bases, there was a span of 15 bases. Germline V CDR1 and CDR2: KGHSH, LQKENI. The CDR3 is 15 amino acids. CDR3 DNA, as far as it was read: TGTGCCAGCTCAAATAGAGGGGCAGGGACAGATACG. It is translated as CASSNRGAGTDT. The entire CDR3 reads CASSNRGAGTDTQYF.

With respect to this clone: The read falls 3 residues short of the CDR3 end, and the missing part is taken from the germline J gene. The chain joins TRBV27 to TRBJ2-7; 7 bases align to TRBD2. CDR1 is MNHEY, CDR2 SMNVEV, per germline (reference sequence). V lost 4 bases and J lost 1; bases outside the gene matches: 7. The CDR3 is 15 amino acids. The part of the CDR3 DNA that was read is TGTGCCAGCAGTTCACAAGCGGGGCTGTCCTACGAG. This sequence encodes CASSSQAGLSYE. The CDR3 in its entirety is CASSSQAGLSYEQYF.

Comment on this clone: The missing CDR3 end, 3 residues past where the read stops, is filled in from the germline J gene. This chain uses TRBV19 with TRBJ2-5; D might be TRBD2 (6 bases). Trimming pared 3 bases from V and 6 bases from J, leaving 11 bases between. The germline V gene encodes CDR1 LNHDA and CDR2 SQIVND (reference sequence). The CDR3 runs 13 residues. The sequenced CDR3 bases are TGTGCCAGTAGTATTGGGGACTGGAAGACC. It encodes CASSIGDWKT. The entire CDR3 protein reads CASSIGDWKTQYF.

In regard to this clone: The read ends 3 residues shy of where the CDR3 ends; the end is completed using the germline J gene. The V call is TRBV7-2, the J call TRBJ2-3; 10 nucleotides line up with TRBD2. The CDR3 runs to 14 residues. The germline gives CDR1 SGHTA, CDR2 FQGNSA. V lost 10 bases, J lost 4 bases, and 8 bases stayed unmatched. The part of the CDR3 DNA that was read is TGTGCCATAACCAGCGGGGGGGCCGCAGATACG. The encoded protein is CAITSGGAADT. From start to end, the CDR3 is CAITSGGAADTQYF.

CDR3 residues: CASSLVGGSTDTQYF. Incomplete CDR3 DNA: TGTGCCAGCAGCTTAGTGGGCGGGTCCACAGATACG. The chain combines TRBV7-6 with TRBJ2-3, with a weak D call TRBD2 (5 bases). The sequence runs out 3 residues before the end of the CDR3; the remainder is reconstructed from the germline J gene. Germline lookup yields CDR1 SGHVS and CDR2 FNYEAQ. V was pared by 1 base and J by 2 bases, with 10 bases between. The CDR3 is made up of 15 amino acids.

A word on this clone: The read ends 3 residues shy of where the CDR3 ends; the end is completed using the germline J gene. This chain joins TRBV7-9 and TRBJ1-6, with 9 bases aligning to TRBD1. Per the germline V gene, CDR1 is SEHNR and CDR2 is FQNEAQ (reference sequence). CDR3 length: 13 residues. V lost 11 bases to trimming and J lost 9 bases; unmatched junction nucleotides: 8. The sequenced CDR3 bases are TGTGCCTCAGTAGGGACAGGGCTTTCACCC. This sequence encodes CASVGTGLSP. The full CDR3 reads CASVGTGLSPLHF.

On this clone itself: The read terminates 3 residues before the CDR3 end, so the remaining end is supplied by the germline J gene. The rearrangement links TRBV20-1 to TRBJ1-5; unclear D gene. V lost 0 bases and J lost 5, with 8 bases in between. In germline, CDR1 is DFQATT, CDR2 SNEGSKA (reference sequence). The length of the CDR3 is 13 residues. CDR3 bases read: TGCAGTGCTAGAGAAGACACATATCAGCCC. Its protein is CSAREDTYQP. In full, the CDR3 reads CSAREDTYQPQHF.

As concerns this clone: The CDR3 end lies 3 residues beyond the end of the read and is filled in from the germline J gene. The rearrangement uses TRBV19 and TRBJ1-2; D unclear. Germline lookup yields CDR1 LNHDA and CDR2 SQIVND (reference sequence). The CDR3 loop spans 13 amino acids. The V and J ends lost 1 base and 1 base respectively, with 4 bases between them. The CDR3 spells CASSIAINYGYTF. Partial CDR3 DNA: TGTGCCAGTAGTATAGCTATTAACTATGGC.

With respect to this clone: The CDR3 end is not reached by the read, which stops 3 residues before it; the germline J gene fills it in. The chain joins TRBV4-1 to TRBJ2-7; D is possibly TRBD2 (5 bases). This CDR3 is 15 amino acids long. V lost 2 bases and J lost 0, with 11 bases in between. The germline gives CDR1 MGHRA, CDR2 YSYEKL. This CDR3 is CASSQPRRGSYEQYF. The sequenced CDR3 bases are TGCGCCAGCAGCCAACCTCGCCGGGGCTCCTACGAG.

Points on this clone: Coverage ceases 3 residues before the CDR3 finishes, and the germline J gene fills in the end. The chain has TRBV18 and TRBJ1-2, with TRBD1 as a possible D gene (5 bases). The CDR3 consists of 15 residues. CDR1 is KGHSH and CDR2 is LQKENI in the germline V gene. Here the CDR3 reads CASSPLSDTDGGYTF. Incomplete CDR3 DNA: TGTGCCAGCTCACCCTTGTCGGACACCGATGGGGGC.

Turning to this clone: The read comes to an end 3 residues before the CDR3 does, leaving the germline J gene to fill in the end. The rearrangement links TRBV18 to TRBJ2-7; D is uncertain. Germline CDR1 and CDR2: KGHSH and LQKENI. V lost 5 bases and J lost 2, with 7 bases in between. The CDR3 extends over 12 amino acids. This CDR3 reads CASSKGPYEQYF. The sequenced part of the CDR3 DNA is TGTGCCAGCTCAAAGGGCCCCTACGAG.

As for this clone: The read ends 3 residues early relative to the CDR3; the germline J gene fills the gap. The genes are TRBV10-3 and TRBJ2-1; D is perhaps TRBD2 (6 bases). Looked up from germline, CDR1 is ENHRY and CDR2 is SYGVKD. V lost 4 bases and J 9 bases, leaving 10 bases between the germline ends. CDR3 size: 12 residues. CDR3 sequence reads: CAISAGVSEQFF. The covered CDR3 bases are TGTGCCATCAGTGCGGGGGTCAGTGAG.

For this clone: The read falls 3 residues short of the CDR3 end, and the missing part is taken from the germline J gene. The chain carries TRBV30 and TRBJ2-3; maybe TRBD2 (7 bases). There are 15 residues in the CDR3. Germline loops: CDR1 GTSNPN, CDR2 SVGIG (reference sequence). The chain's CDR3 is CAWSVGGGGNQPQYF. CDR3 bases read: TGTGCCTGGAGTGTAGGAGGGGGGGGGAATCAGCCG.

With regard to this clone: Sequence at one end of the junction differs from germline and may be a read error. The part of the CDR3 DNA that was read is TGTGCCAGCAATGAACAGGGGTCCTATGGC. The encoded protein is CASNEQGSYG. The whole CDR3 region reads CASNEQGSYGYTF. The genes are TRBV2 and TRBJ1-2; 7 nucleotides align to TRBD1. Coverage ceases 3 residues before the CDR3 finishes, and the germline J gene fills in the end. CDR1 and CDR2 from the germline V gene are SNHLY and FYNNEI. The CDR3 contains 13 residues. The whole variable domain, filled in from reference TRBV2 and TRBJ1-2, reads EPEVTQTPSHQVTQMGQEVILRCVPISNHLYFYWYRQILGQKVEFLVSFYNNEISEKSEIFDDQFSVERPDGSNFTLKIRSTKLEDSAMYFCASNEQGSYGYTFGSGTRLTVV.

Remarks on this clone: The CDR3 is cut off 3 residues early in the read; its end comes from the germline J gene. The rearrangement links TRBV7-9 to TRBJ2-7, with D possibly matching TRBD1 (5 bases). Trimming shortened V by 6 bases and J by 0 bases, and 9 bases separated the two germline ends. The CDR3 totals 13 residues. Germline V gene data show CDR1 as SEHNR and CDR2 as FQNEAQ (reference sequence). The chain's CDR3 is CASRTGDSYEQYF. The sequenced CDR3 bases are TGTGCCAGCAGAACAGGAGACTCCTACGAG.

Turning to this clone: The read gets to within 3 residues of the CDR3 end, and the germline J gene fills in the rest. The gene calls are TRBV20-1 and TRBJ2-3; TRBD2 aligns across 9 bases. The germline gives CDR1 DFQATT, CDR2 SNEGSKA (reference sequence). V shed 0 bases and J 0 bases; nucleotides not matched to a gene: 4. The CDR3 consists of 16 residues. CDR3 region: CSARDRLAASTDTQYF. The DNA read from the CDR3 is TGCAGTGCTAGAGATCGACTAGCGGCCAGCACAGATACG.

For this clone: The DNA ends 3 residues before the CDR3 does, and the rest of the CDR3 is filled in from the germline J gene. This chain links TRBV11-3 with TRBJ1-2, with D possibly TRBD1 on 6 matching bases. V lost 3 bases to trimming and J lost 7 bases, with 12 bases between them. CDR1 and CDR2 from the germline V gene are SGHNT and YENEEA. CDR3 length equals 13 residues. The CDR3 sequence: CASSFGQRGGYTF. CDR3 DNA, as far as it was read: TGTGCCAGCAGCTTCGGACAGCGCGGTGGC.

As for this clone: The CDR3 goes on 3 residues after the read ends, and that part is filled in from the germline J gene. This sequence joins TRBV23-1 and TRBJ2-7; maybe TRBD1 (5 bases). TRBV23-1 is an ORF, and what it does is uncertain. The V end was cut by 5 bases, the J end by 3 bases, with 8 bases between. This CDR3 comprises 12 residues. CDR3 residues: CASSSRDYEQYF. Partial CDR3 DNA: TGCGCCAGCAGTTCCAGGGACTACGAG.

Note on this clone: The read gets to within 3 residues of the CDR3 end, and the germline J gene fills in the rest. The rearrangement joins TRBV5-1 to TRBJ2-3; 8 positions agree with TRBD2. Germline V gene data show CDR1 as SGHRS and CDR2 as YFSETQ. This CDR3 is 14 amino acids long. The chain's CDR3 is CASSKGLEVETQYF. CDR3 bases read: TGCGCCAGCAGCAAGGGACTAGAGGTAGAGACG.

Comments on this clone: The sequence runs out 3 residues before the end of the CDR3; the remainder is reconstructed from the germline J gene. The chain has TRBV5-8 and TRBJ2-5; 8 bases are a match to TRBD2. Trimming took 1 base from V and 4 from J; bases not matched to a gene: 6. The CDR3 is 15 amino acids. Germline V gives CDR1 SGHTS, CDR2 YDEGEE. The sequenced CDR3 bases are TGTGCCAGCAGCTTGAGGAGCGGGAGAAGAGAGACC. Encoded protein: CASSLRSGRRET. The entire CDR3 protein reads CASSLRSGRRETQYF.

The CDR3: CASSNPQGQETQYF. Partial CDR3 DNA: TGCGCCAGCAGTAACCCCCAGGGTCAAGAGACG. The rearrangement links TRBV10-2 to TRBJ2-3; tentative D call: TRBD1 (5 bases). The sequence runs out 3 residues before the end of the CDR3; the remainder is reconstructed from the germline J gene. CDR1 WSHSY and CDR2 SAAADI come from the germline V gene. The CDR3 spans 14 residues.

As regards this clone: The read gets to within 3 residues of the CDR3 end, and the germline J gene fills in the rest. The chain employs TRBV12-3 or TRBV12-4 and TRBJ2-2; 8 bases are a match to TRBD2. V gave up 7 bases and J gave up 6 bases; unmatched junction bases: 19. The CDR3 is 18 amino acids. CDR3 DNA (partial): TGTGCCAGCACCCCACGCGGGGGGCGACTGATTGATCCCGGGGAG. This sequence encodes CASTPRGGRLIDPGE. The whole CDR3 protein reads CASTPRGGRLIDPGELFF.

With regard to this clone: The read terminates 3 residues before the CDR3 end, so the remaining end is supplied by the germline J gene. This chain links TRBV2 with TRBJ1-1; a possible D gene is TRBD1 (6 bases). CDR1 and CDR2 (germline): SNHLY, FYNNEI. The CDR3 runs 13 residues. V lost 7 bases, J lost 3 bases, and 12 bases lay in between. CDR3 sequence reads: CASKAGQYTEAFF. Incomplete CDR3 DNA: TGTGCCAGCAAGGCAGGACAGTACACTGAA.

For this clone: The CDR3 end is not reached by the read, which stops 3 residues before it; the germline J gene fills it in. The rearrangement joins TRBV4-2 to TRBJ1-5, with D perhaps matching TRBD1 (5 bases). Trimming shortened V by 1 base and J by 6 bases, and 16 bases separated the two germline ends. The V gene's germline CDR1 is LGHNA and CDR2 YNFKEQ. The CDR3 length is 16 residues. The part of the CDR3 DNA that was read is TGTGCCAGCAGCCAAGTGGTGGTGGGGCCAGGTCAGCCC. Its protein is CASSQVVVGPGQP. The entire CDR3 protein is CASSQVVVGPGQPQHF.

To note about this clone: With the read ending 3 residues before the CDR3 end, the germline J gene is used to fill in that end. The chain links TRBV29-1 to TRBJ1-4; 8 bases agree with TRBD1. Germline lookup yields CDR1 SQVTM and CDR2 ANQGSEA. Losses at the gene ends were 5 bases for V and 7 bases for J; bases not matched to a gene: 12. This CDR3 is 15 amino acids long. The CDR3 here is CSVTGGIRGGEKLFF. CDR3 DNA, as far as it was read: TGCAGCGTTACAGGGGGGATAAGGGGTGGTGAAAAA.